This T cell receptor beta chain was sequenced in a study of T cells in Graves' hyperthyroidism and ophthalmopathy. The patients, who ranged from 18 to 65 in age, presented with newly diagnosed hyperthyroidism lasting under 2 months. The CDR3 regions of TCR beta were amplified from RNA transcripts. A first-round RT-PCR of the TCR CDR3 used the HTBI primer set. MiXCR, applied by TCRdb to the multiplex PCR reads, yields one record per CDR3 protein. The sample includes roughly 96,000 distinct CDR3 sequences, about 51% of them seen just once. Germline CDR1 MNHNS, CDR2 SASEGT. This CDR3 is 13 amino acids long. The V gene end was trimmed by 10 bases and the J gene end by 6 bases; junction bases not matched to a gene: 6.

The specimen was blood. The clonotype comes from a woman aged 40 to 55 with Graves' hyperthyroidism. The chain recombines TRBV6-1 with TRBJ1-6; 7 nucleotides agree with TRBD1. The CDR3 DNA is TGTGCCATCAGAACAGGGGTTAATTCACCCCTCCACTTT. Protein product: CAIRTGVNSPLHF.